The clone carrying this T cell receptor (beta chain) was seen a few times. This sample was included in a study of cytomegalovirus exposure and HLA in healthy donors. The study ran its PCR with 60 Vbeta and 13 Jbeta primers. Assay used: immunoSEQ multiplex PCR; TCRdb lists only in-frame clones, some missing. The data show some 140,000 clones, about 87% seen once. The germline V gene encodes CDR1 GTSNPN and CDR2 SVGIG (reference sequence). V lost 3 bases, J lost 2 bases, and 10 bases lay in between. This CDR3 spans 14 amino acids. The source is a woman aged 25 to 39 in good health and CMV-seronegative. Sequenced material: PBMCs. This rearrangement joins TRBV30 to TRBJ1-4, with D possibly being TRBD1 (6 bases). CDR3 residues: CAWSTGQTNEKLFF. The CDR3 DNA is TGTGCCTGGAGCACCGGACAGACTAATGAAAAACTGTTTTTT.